The 10 T cell receptor beta chains listed next were all sequenced from one sample in a study of shared clonotypes between healthy human individuals. The data were produced by immunoSEQ multiplex PCR, yet TCRdb's version contains in-frame clones alone and is incomplete. The sample shows over 1.5 million clones, 98% of them seen only once. Sequencing was carried out using naive CD4+ T cells sorted from blood. Sample subset: CD45RA+ positively selected. The receptors here all came from a man between 25 and 39 years old in good health.

V is TRBV2 and J is TRBJ2-7, with TRBD2 identical over 7 bases. This CDR3 contains 13 residues. V gave up 4 bases and J gave up 4 bases; unmatched junction bases: 4. Per germline, CDR1 SNHLY and CDR2 FYNNEI. Here the CDR3 reads CASSGRGKYEQYF. CDR3 DNA: TGTGCCAGCAGTGGGCGGGGGAAGTACGAGCAGTACTTC.

CDR3 protein: CASSLHQMFGNTIYF. The CDR3 DNA reads as TGTGCCAGCAGTTTGCATCAAATGTTTGGAAACACCATATATTTT. The chain joins TRBV28 to TRBJ1-3; no clear D gene. This CDR3 region has 15 residues. Germline V gene sequence: CDR1 MDHEN, CDR2 SYDVKM. Trimming pared 3 bases from V and 3 bases from J, leaving 12 bases between.

The chain has TRBV5-4 and TRBJ2-5; TRBD2 agrees at 8 bases. The V and J ends lost 4 bases and 5 bases, in that order; junction bases with no gene match: 7. There are 14 residues in the CDR3. Germline CDR1 and CDR2: SGHNT and YYREEE (reference sequence). The CDR3 protein is CASSIPTSDETQYF. The CDR3 nucleotides read TGTGCCAGCAGCATCCCGACTAGCGACGAGACCCAGTACTTC.

This chain's CDR3 is CASSPGQDYNEQFF. In DNA, the CDR3 is TGTGCCAGCTCACCAGGACAGGACTACAATGAGCAGTTCTTC. This sequence joins TRBV18 and TRBJ2-1; 7 nucleotides agree with TRBD1. Germline V CDR1 and CDR2: KGHSH, LQKENI. This CDR3 has 14 amino acids. With 2 bases clipped from V and 3 bases from J, the junction kept 1 base outside the gene matches.

The rearrangement links TRBV10-3 to TRBJ1-1, with 9 bases matching TRBD1. J gave up 5 bases and V 9 bases, and 7 bases lay outside the gene matches. The CDR3 covers 13 residues. Germline assignment: CDR1 ENHRY and CDR2 SYGVKD. The chain's CDR3 is CAISGTGMTEAFF. CDR3 sequence (DNA): TGTGCCATTTCCGGGACAGGGATGACTGAAGCTTTCTTT.

CDR3 protein: CASSRQRGTDTQYF. The CDR3, as DNA: TGTGCCAGCAGTCGACAACGGGGGACAGATACGCAGTATTTT. The chain couples TRBV6-6 to TRBJ2-3; D possibly corresponds to TRBD2 (6 bases). This CDR3 has 14 amino acids. Deletions cut 5 bases from V and 3 bases from J, with 12 bases between. Germline V gene sequence: CDR1 MNHNY, CDR2 SVGAGI (reference sequence).

The chain links TRBV10-3 to TRBJ2-5, with D possibly TRBD2 on 7 matching bases. V was pared by 5 bases and J by 5 bases, with 15 bases between. The length of the CDR3 is 14 residues. CDR1 and CDR2 (germline): ENHRY, SYGVKD. The CDR3 DNA follows: TGTGCCATCAGTCTATCACAGGGAGGGGAGACCCAGTACTTC. Translating gives CAISLSQGGETQYF.

The V gene is TRBV6-5, the J gene TRBJ2-7; no reliable D call. V lost 6 bases and J 6 bases, leaving 21 bases between the germline ends. Germline V gene data show CDR1 as MNHEY and CDR2 as SVGAGI. The CDR3 sequence is 15 residues long. In nucleotides, the CDR3 is TGTGCCAGCAGCCTAACGTGGGAAGGTCCCGTCGAGCAGTACTTC. Translation: CASSLTWEGPVEQYF.

The chain links TRBV27 to TRBJ1-4; possibly TRBD1 for D (5 bases). CDR1 and CDR2 from the germline V gene are MNHEY and SMNVEV (reference sequence). Trimming removed 2 bases at V and 4 bases at J, with 11 bases between. The CDR3 has 15 residues. CDR3 region: CASSLRGRNNEKLFF. Written as DNA, the CDR3 is TGTGCCAGCAGTTTAAGGGGACGGAATAATGAAAAACTGTTTTTT.

The rearrangement uses TRBV28 and TRBJ1-1, with D unclear. Germline assignment: CDR1 MDHEN and CDR2 SYDVKM. The CDR3 is 12 amino acids. Trimming shortened V by 6 bases and J by 3 bases, and 8 bases separated the two germline ends. CDR3 loop: CASRPPYTEAFF. CDR3 DNA sequence: TGTGCCAGCAGACCCCCGTACACTGAAGCTTTCTTT.